Listed here are 13 T cell receptor beta chains from one sample, sequenced in a study of shared clonotypes between healthy human individuals. The assay was immunoSEQ multiplex PCR, and TCRdb's table has in-frame clones only and misses some. The repertoire holds 150,000 to 200,000 clones, with approximately 92% as singletons. The specimen sequenced was naive CD4+ T cells sorted from blood. Subset indicated: CD45RA+ positively selected. Receptors were obtained from a woman younger than 45 in good health.

The chain couples TRBV18 to TRBJ2-5; the match to TRBD1 covers 11 bases. The J call may be wrong; the DNA end is better matched by TRBJ2-7. This CDR3 contains 17 residues. Germline V gene sequence: CDR1 KGHSH, CDR2 LQKENI. CDR3 region: CASSPYPRGQGVYEQYF. The DNA for the CDR3 is TGTGCCAGCTCACCTTACCCGCGGGGACAGGGGGTTTACGAGCAGTACTTC.

This chain connects TRBV7-9 to TRBJ1-4; D perhaps matches TRBD1 (6 bases). The CDR3 runs 13 residues. V lost 5 bases and J lost 5, with 9 bases in between. Germline V gives CDR1 SEHNR, CDR2 FQNEAQ (reference sequence). CDR3 sequence: CASSRTENEKLFF. The CDR3 DNA follows: TGTGCCAGCAGCCGGACAGAGAATGAAAAACTGTTTTTT.

The chain employs TRBV19 and TRBJ1-1; D uncertain. The CDR3 extends over 16 amino acids. Per germline, CDR1 LNHDA and CDR2 SQIVND (reference sequence). V lost 7 bases, J lost 0 bases, and 18 bases lay in between. The CDR3 loop reads CASTTSIGSMNTEAFF. The DNA for the CDR3 is TGTGCCAGTACTACCTCAATTGGATCTATGAACACTGAAGCTTTCTTT. Variable domain in full (rest from reference TRBV19 and TRBJ1-1): DGGITQSPKYLFRKEGQNVTLSCEQNLNHDAMYWYRQDPGQGLRLIYYSQIVNDFQKGDIAEGYSVSREKKESFPLTVTSAQKNPTAFYLCASTTSIGSMNTEAFFGQGTRLTVV.

The chain combines TRBV7-8 with TRBJ2-5; 9 bases line up with TRBD2. The J call is in doubt because the DNA end fits TRBJ2-7 better. The CDR3 has 15 amino acids. Germline assignment: CDR1 SGHVS and CDR2 FQNEAQ. The CDR3, as DNA: TGTGCCAGCAGCTTAGAGGCGGGGGGGGCCTACGAGCAGTACTTC. Amino acids: CASSLEAGGAYEQYF.

V and J are TRBV19 and TRBJ1-1; 7 bases fit TRBD1. The V gene end was trimmed by 9 bases and the J gene end by 4 bases; junction bases not matched to a gene: 11. This CDR3 has 14 amino acids. The germline V gene has CDR1 LNHDA and CDR2 SQIVND (reference sequence). This chain's CDR3 is CASNTRTGGTEAFF. The DNA of the CDR3 is TGTGCCAGCAACACCCGGACAGGAGGCACTGAAGCTTTCTTT.

The genes are TRBV5-1 and TRBJ2-7; 8 positions agree with TRBD1. The germline gives CDR1 SGHRS, CDR2 YFSETQ. V dropped 4 bases and J dropped 1; count of bases not matched to a gene: 4. The CDR3 loop spans 14 amino acids. CDR3 nucleotides: TGCGCCAGCAGCGTGGACAGGGTATCCTACGAGCAGTACTTC. Translation gives CASSVDRVSYEQYF.

The gene calls are TRBV19 and TRBJ1-1, with D perhaps TRBD1 (6 bases). The ends were cut back, 5 bases at V and 4 bases at J, with 17 bases in the middle. Looked up from germline, CDR1 is LNHDA and CDR2 is SQIVND (reference sequence). CDR3 size: 15 residues. As DNA, the CDR3 is TGTGCCAGTAGTCTCACCAGACAGGCAGGCACTGAAGCTTTCTTT. As protein: CASSLTRQAGTEAFF.

V usage is TRBV28 and J usage is TRBJ1-4; D gene uncertain. From germline, CDR1 is MDHEN and CDR2 SYDVKM. Trimming pared 4 bases from V and 13 bases from J, leaving 10 bases between. The CDR3 sequence is 11 residues long. CDR3 DNA sequence: TGTGCCAGCAGTTCCCGAAGAGGACTGTTTTTT. Translating it yields CASSSRRGLFF. Full variable domain (missing parts from reference TRBV28 and TRBJ1-4): DVKVTQSSRYLVKRTGEKVFLECVQDMDHENMFWYRQDPGLGLRLIYFSYDVKMKEKGDIPEGYSVSREKKERFSLILESASTNQTSMYLCASSSRRGLFFGSGTQLSVL.

The chain has TRBV5-4 and TRBJ2-5; TRBD1 matches 8 bases. V was pared by 4 bases and J by 4 bases, with 15 bases of the junction left unmatched. Per germline, CDR1 SGHNT and CDR2 YYREEE (reference sequence). The CDR3 length is 17 residues. CDR3 bases: TGTGCCAGCAGCGCGACTACCCAGGGGGCGCTTAGAGAGACCCAGTACTTC. Translation gives CASSATTQGALRETQYF. Variable domain in full (rest from reference TRBV5-4 and TRBJ2-5): ETGVTQSPTHLIKTRGQQVTLRCSSQSGHNTVSWYQQALGQGPQFIFQYYREEENGRGNFPPRFSGLQFPNYSSELNVNALELDDSALYLCASSATTQGALRETQYFGPGTRLLVL.

The rearrangement joins TRBV28 to TRBJ2-1; 10 positions match TRBD2. The CDR3 covers 15 residues. J lost 6 bases, V lost 2 bases, and 4 bases had no gene match. In germline, CDR1 is MDHEN, CDR2 SYDVKM. CDR3 region: CASSLSLAGVNEQFF. The DNA for the CDR3 is TGTGCCAGCAGTTTAAGTCTAGCGGGAGTCAATGAGCAGTTCTTC.

This rearrangement joins TRBV6-1 to TRBJ1-2; 7 positions agree with TRBD1. CDR1 MNHNS and CDR2 SASEGT come from the germline V gene. The V gene end was trimmed by 4 bases and the J gene end by 3 bases; junction bases not matched to a gene: 5. The length of the CDR3 is 14 residues. As DNA, the CDR3 is TGTGCCAGCAGTGCGCCGGACAGGTACTATGGCTACACCTTC. Protein: CASSAPDRYYGYTF.

A single count supports this clone. The chain couples TRBV19 to TRBJ2-3, with unresolved D. With 6 bases removed from V and 4 bases from J, the gap between germline ends came to 11 bases. The germline V gene encodes CDR1 LNHDA and CDR2 SQIVND (reference sequence). The CDR3 has 13 amino acids. In DNA form, the CDR3 reads TGTGCCAGTAGCCCCAGGAGCCCAGATACGCAGTATTTT. This encodes CASSPRSPDTQYF.

The rearrangement uses TRBV11-2 and TRBJ2-7, with D unresolved. V lost 5 bases and J 4 bases, leaving 9 bases between the germline ends. This CDR3 comprises 12 residues. The germline CDR1 and CDR2 sequences are SGHAT and FQNNGV. Written as DNA, the CDR3 is TGTGCCAGCAGCACCCGGGCATACGAGCAGTACTTC. It codes for CASSTRAYEQYF.